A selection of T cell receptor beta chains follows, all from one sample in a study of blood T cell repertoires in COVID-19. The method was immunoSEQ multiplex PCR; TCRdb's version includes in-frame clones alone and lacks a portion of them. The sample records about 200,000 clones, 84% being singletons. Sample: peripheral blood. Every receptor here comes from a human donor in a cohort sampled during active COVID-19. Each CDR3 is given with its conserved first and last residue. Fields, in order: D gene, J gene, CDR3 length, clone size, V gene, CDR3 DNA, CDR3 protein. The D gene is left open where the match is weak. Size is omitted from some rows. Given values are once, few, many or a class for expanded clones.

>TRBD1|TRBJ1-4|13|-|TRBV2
TGTGCCAGCATGGGACAGGGCCATTTAGGACTGTTTTTT
CASMGQGHLGLFF
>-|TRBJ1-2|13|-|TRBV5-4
TGTGCCAGCAGCCCGAAGACATATTATGGCTACACCTTC
CASSPKTYYGYTF
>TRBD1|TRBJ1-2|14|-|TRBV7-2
TGTGCCAGCAGCTCGCACGGGACAGACTATGGCTACACCTTC
CASSSHGTDYGYTF
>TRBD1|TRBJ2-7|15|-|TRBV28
TGTGCCAGCAGTTTATTGGGACAGGGCCACTACGAGCAGTACTTC
CASSLLGQGHYEQYF
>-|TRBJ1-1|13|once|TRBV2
TGTGCCAGCAATGGGGGACAGAACACTGAAGCTTTCTTT
CASNGGQNTEAFF
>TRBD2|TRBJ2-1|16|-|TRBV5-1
TGCGCCAGCAGCTTGTACGGACTAGCGGAGAACAATGAGCAGTTCTTC
CASSLYGLAENNEQFF
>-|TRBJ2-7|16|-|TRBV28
TGTGCCAGCAGTTTGATGGGGGGGCGCGTAGGACGCGAGCAGTACTTC
CASSLMGGRVGREQYF
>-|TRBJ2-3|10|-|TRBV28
TGTGCCAGCAGTCAGGGAACGCAGTATTTT
CASSQGTQYF
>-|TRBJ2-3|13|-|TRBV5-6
TGTGCCAGCAGCTTCCCAGGGCGAGATACGCAGTATTTT
CASSFPGRDTQYF
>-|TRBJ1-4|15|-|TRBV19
TGTGCCAGTAGTAGCTACGGGACTCCGGATGAAAAACTGTTTTTT
CASSSYGTPDEKLFF
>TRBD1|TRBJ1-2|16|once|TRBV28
TGTGCCAGCAGTTTCCCCAGGGGGCAGCGGAGCTATGGCTACACCTTC
CASSFPRGQRSYGYTF
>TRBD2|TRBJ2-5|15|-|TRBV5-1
TGCGCCAGCAGCTTCACTAGCGGGAGGTCGGAGACCCAGTACTTC
CASSFTSGRSETQYF
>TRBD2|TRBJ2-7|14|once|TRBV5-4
TGTGCCAGCAGCTCGAGAGCGGGAGGCCACGAGCAGTACTTC
CASSSRAGGHEQYF
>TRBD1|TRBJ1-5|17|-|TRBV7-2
TGTGCCAGCAGCTTAGGCGGACAGGGGTTGGGCAATCAGCCCCAGCATTTT
CASSLGGQGLGNQPQHF
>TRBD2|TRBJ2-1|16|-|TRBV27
TGTGCCAGCAGTCCATGGACTAGCGGGAGCTACAATGAGCAGTTCTTC
CASSPWTSGSYNEQFF
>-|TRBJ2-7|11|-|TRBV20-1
TGCAGTGCTAGAGCCGTTTACGAGCAGTACTTC
CSARAVYEQYF
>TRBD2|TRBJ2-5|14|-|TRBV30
TGTGCCTGGAGTGGGATAGCGGGAATTGAGACCCAGTACTTC
CAWSGIAGIETQYF
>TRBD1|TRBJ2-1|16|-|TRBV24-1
TGTGCCACCAGTCGAACCGGGACAGGGGGTAAAAATGAGCAGTTCTTC
CATSRTGTGGKNEQFF
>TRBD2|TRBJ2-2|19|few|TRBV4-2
TGTGCCAGCAGCCAAGATCTCCCTAGCGGGAGTTTTTGGACCGGGGAGCTGTTTTTT
CASSQDLPSGSFWTGELFF
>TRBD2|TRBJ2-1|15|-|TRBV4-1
TGCGCCAGCAGCCTCCTAGCGGGAGTAACAAATGAGCAGTTCTTC
CASSLLAGVTNEQFF
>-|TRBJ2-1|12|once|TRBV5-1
TGCGCCAGCAGCTTGCAGGGGAATGAGCAGTTCTTC
CASSLQGNEQFF
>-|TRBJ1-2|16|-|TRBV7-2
TGTGCCAGCAGCTTCGGAGCCATGGAGTTACGGGGTGGCTACACCTTC
CASSFGAMELRGGYTF
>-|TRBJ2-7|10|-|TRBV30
TGTGCCTGGTCGGGGGTAGAGCAGTACTTC
CAWSGVEQYF
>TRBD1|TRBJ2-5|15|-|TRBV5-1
TGCGCCAGCAGAACCTCCGGGACAGGGGGGGAGACCCAGTACTTC
CASRTSGTGGETQYF
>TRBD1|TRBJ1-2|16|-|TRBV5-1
TGCGCCAGCAGCTCCGGGACAGGGGCCTTGAACTATGGCTACACCTTC
CASSSGTGALNYGYTF
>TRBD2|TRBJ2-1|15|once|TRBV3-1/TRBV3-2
TGTGCCAGCAGACCCGCACTAGCGGGTCCGAATGAGCAGTTCTTC
CASRPALAGPNEQFF
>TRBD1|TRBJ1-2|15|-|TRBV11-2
TGTGCCAGCAGCTTAGGGGCAGGGGGAAACTATGGCTACACCTTC
CASSLGAGGNYGYTF
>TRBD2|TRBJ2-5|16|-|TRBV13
TGTGCCAGCAGTCTTGGAGGACTAGCGGTCCAAGAGACCCAGTACTTC
CASSLGGLAVQETQYF
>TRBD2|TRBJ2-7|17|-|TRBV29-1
TGCAGCGTTGCAGGACTAGCGGGAGGCCCGGGCTCTTCCGAGCAGTACTTC
CSVAGLAGGPGSSEQYF
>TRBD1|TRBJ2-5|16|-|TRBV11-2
TGTGCCAGCAGCTTAGGGGACAGGGGGTCACAAGAGACCCAGTACTTC
CASSLGDRGSQETQYF
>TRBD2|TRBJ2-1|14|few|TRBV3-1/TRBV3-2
TGTGCCACTACGACGAGGGAGGGCATGAGTGAGCAGTTCTTC
CATTTREGMSEQFF
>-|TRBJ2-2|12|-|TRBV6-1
TGTGCCAGCAGTGACCGGACCGGGGAGCTGTTTTTT
CASSDRTGELFF
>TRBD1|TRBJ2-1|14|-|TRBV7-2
TGTGCCAGCAGCTCCCGGACAGGGGCGGGTGAGCAGTTCTTC
CASSSRTGAGEQFF
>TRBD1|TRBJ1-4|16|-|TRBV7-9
TGTGCCAGCAGCTATGGGTTGCGGACAGGGGGTGAAAAACTGTTTTTT
CASSYGLRTGGEKLFF
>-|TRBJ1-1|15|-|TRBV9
TGTGCCAGCAGCGGAACTCAGGGATCGGGCACTGAAGCTTTCTTT
CASSGTQGSGTEAFF
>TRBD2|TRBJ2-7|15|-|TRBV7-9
TGTGCCAGCAGCTTGGGGACTAGCGGGACTTACGAGCAGTACTTC
CASSLGTSGTYEQYF
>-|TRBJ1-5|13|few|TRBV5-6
TGTGCCAGCAGCTTGCGTAGCAATCAGCCCCAGCATTTT
CASSLRSNQPQHF
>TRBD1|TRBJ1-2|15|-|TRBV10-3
TGTGCCATCAGCCCCAGGACAGGACGTATGGAAGGCTACACCTTC
CAISPRTGRMEGYTF
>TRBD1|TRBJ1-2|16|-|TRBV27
TGTGCCAGCAGTTTATCCCCCGGACAGGGAGAATATGGCTACACCTTC
CASSLSPGQGEYGYTF
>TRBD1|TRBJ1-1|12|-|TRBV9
TGTGCCAGCAGCGGCGGACAGGGCAAAGCTTTCTTT
CASSGGQGKAFF
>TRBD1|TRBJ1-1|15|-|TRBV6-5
TGTGCCAGCAGGCCAGCAGGGGGCGCGAACACTGAAGCTTTCTTT
CASRPAGGANTEAFF
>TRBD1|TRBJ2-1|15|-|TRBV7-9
TGTGCCAGCAGCCGACCAGGGGGCTCCTACAATGAGCAGTTCTTC
CASSRPGGSYNEQFF
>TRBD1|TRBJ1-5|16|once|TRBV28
TGTGCCAGCAGCTCATATCCCGACAGGGAGCGACAGCCCCAGCATTTT
CASSSYPDRERQPQHF
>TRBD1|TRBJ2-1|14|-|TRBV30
TGTGCCCGGTCAGGGGGCTTCTCCTACAATGAGCAGTTCTTC
CARSGGFSYNEQFF
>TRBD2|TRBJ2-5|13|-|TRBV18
TGTGCCAGCTCAGGCGGGGGCCAAGAGACCCAGTACTTC
CASSGGGQETQYF
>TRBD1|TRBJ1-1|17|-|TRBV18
TGTGCCAGCTCACCACGCGGCAGGGGGCTCGGAAACACTGAAGCTTTCTTT
CASSPRGRGLGNTEAFF
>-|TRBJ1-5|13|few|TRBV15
TGTGCCACCAGGGACACCGGCAATCAGCCCCAGCATTTT
CATRDTGNQPQHF
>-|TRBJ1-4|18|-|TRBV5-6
TGTGCCAGCAGCTTGTGGGGTGGGAGTGGATCGAGTAATGAAAAACTGTTTTTT
CASSLWGGSGSSNEKLFF
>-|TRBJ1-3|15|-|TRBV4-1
TGCGCCAGCAGCCAAGGATCAGTCTCTGGAAACACCATATATTTT
CASSQGSVSGNTIYF
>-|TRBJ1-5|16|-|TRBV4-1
TGCGCCAGCAGCCAAGAGGCACGGGGAGTGGGTCAGCCCCAGCATTTT
CASSQEARGVGQPQHF
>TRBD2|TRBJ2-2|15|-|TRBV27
TGTGCCAGCAGTTTCAGCGGGACTAACACCGGGGAGCTGTTTTTT
CASSFSGTNTGELFF
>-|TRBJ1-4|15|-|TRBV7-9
TGTGCCAGCAGCTTAGCTTCCGCCCCGGGTGAAAAACTGTTTTTT
CASSLASAPGEKLFF
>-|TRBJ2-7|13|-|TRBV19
TGTGCCAGTAGTATAGATTTCACCTACGAGCAGTACTTC
CASSIDFTYEQYF